The 21 T cell receptor beta chains below come from one sample, sequenced in a study of blood T cell repertoires in COVID-19. This table comes from immunoSEQ multiplex PCR, and its TCRdb copy is limited to in-frame clones, with some not included. The sample includes 150,000 or so clones, just under 85% of them seen just once. Sequencing was done on a sample of peripheral blood. These receptor sequences come from a woman aged 55-69 years with acute or convalescent COVID-19.

The rearrangement uses TRBV20-1 and TRBJ2-1; D gene ambiguous. Trimming removed 5 bases at V and 7 bases at J, with 9 bases between. The length of the CDR3 is 11 residues. CDR1 is DFQATT and CDR2 is SNEGSKA in the germline V gene (reference sequence). The DNA of the CDR3 is TGCAGTGCTCTATTGGAGAATGAGCAGTTCTTC. Its translation: CSALLENEQFF.

This clone was observed a few times. V gene TRBV7-6 combines with J gene TRBJ1-3; D remains ambiguous. V lost 2 bases and J lost 0, with 8 bases in between. The germline V gene encodes CDR1 SGHVS and CDR2 FNYEAQ. The CDR3 loop spans 15 amino acids. The CDR3 here is CASSLKQTSGNTIYF. Written as DNA, the CDR3 is TGTGCCAGCAGCTTAAAACAGACCTCTGGAAACACCATATATTTT.

The chain uses TRBV7-6 and TRBJ2-2; possible D gene TRBD1, 5 bases. Germline values: CDR1 SGHVS, CDR2 FNYEAQ. Trimming left V 1 base short and J 4 bases short, with 13 bases between. The CDR3 runs to 16 residues. CDR3 nucleotides: TGTGCCAGCAGCTTAGGGAATCAGGGCAGCACCGGGGAGCTGTTTTTT. It is translated as CASSLGNQGSTGELFF.

The chain uses TRBV5-1 and TRBJ1-6, with a possible D match to TRBD1 (5 bases). V was clipped by 0 bases and J by 7 bases, with 14 bases between them. The CDR3 length is 16 residues. From germline, CDR1 is SGHRS and CDR2 YFSETQ. This chain's CDR3 is CASSLGGAAGNSPLHF. The CDR3 DNA follows: TGCGCCAGCAGCTTGGGAGGCGCAGCAGGGAATTCACCCCTCCACTTT.

This rearrangement joins TRBV19 to TRBJ2-2; 10 bases align to TRBD1. After removal of 4 bases from V and 8 bases from J, the junction contained 7 bases not matched to a gene. The CDR3 is made up of 15 amino acids. Per germline, CDR1 LNHDA and CDR2 SQIVND (reference sequence). Written as DNA, the CDR3 is TGTGCCAGTAGTAGAGGGGACAGGGGTGCAGGGGAGCTGTTTTTT. Translation: CASSRGDRGAGELFF.

This chain uses TRBV29-1 with TRBJ1-2; D remains unclear. Germline loops: CDR1 SQVTM, CDR2 ANQGSEA. The CDR3 runs to 12 residues. V was clipped by 4 bases and J by 7 bases, with 13 bases between them. In DNA form, the CDR3 reads TGCAGCGTTGTCTACAGCTCCTTTGGCTACACCTTC. As protein: CSVVYSSFGYTF.

This clone was counted once. The chain joins TRBV7-3 to TRBJ1-1, with D possibly TRBD1 on 6 matching bases. Germline lookup yields CDR1 SGHTA and CDR2 FQGTGA. V was cut by 5 bases and J by 1 base, with 8 bases left in between. The CDR3 is 13 amino acids. DNA for the CDR3: TGTGCCAGCAGCGCACAGGGGAACACTGAAGCTTTCTTT. It encodes CASSAQGNTEAFF.

The chain recombines TRBV11-1 with TRBJ1-5; D gene uncertain. The CDR3 length is 15 residues. The ends were cut back, 1 base at V and 1 base at J, with 8 bases in the middle. CDR1 is SGHAT and CDR2 is FQDESV in the germline V gene (reference sequence). CDR3 sequence (DNA): TGTGCCAGCAGCTTAGATGGCAGAAGCAATCAGCCCCAGCATTTT. Translated: CASSLDGRSNQPQHF.

The table lists this clone with a few counts. V is TRBV3-1 (or the pseudogene TRBV3-2) and J is TRBJ1-5, with a tentative D call TRBD1 (5 bases). Per the germline V gene, CDR1 is LGHDT and CDR2 is YNNKEL (reference sequence). Trimming stripped 5 bases from V and 5 bases from J, with 22 bases between. The CDR3 is made up of 17 amino acids. DNA for the CDR3: TGTGCCAGCAGCTCAGGCCTCCGGGGCGCGGGGGATCAGCCCCAGCATTTT. Encoded protein: CASSSGLRGAGDQPQHF.

The chain employs TRBV5-4 and TRBJ2-3; 8 positions match TRBD2. Germline CDR1 SGHNT, CDR2 YYREEE (reference sequence). Trimming at V came to 1 base and at J to 6 bases, leaving 10 bases not matched to a gene. There are 16 residues in the CDR3. In nucleotides, the CDR3 is TGTGCCAGCAGCTTGCTAAGCGGGGGAGGGGTGGATACGCAGTATTTT. Translation: CASSLLSGGGVDTQYF. The whole variable domain, filled in from reference TRBV5-4 and TRBJ2-3, reads ETGVTQSPTHLIKTRGQQVTLRCSSQSGHNTVSWYQQALGQGPQFIFQYYREEENGRGNFPPRFSGLQFPNYSSELNVNALELDDSALYLCASSLLSGGGVDTQYFGPGTRLTVL.

The chain uses TRBV3-1 (or the pseudogene TRBV3-2) and TRBJ2-3; TRBD2 aligns across 9 bases. Germline trimming cut 3 bases from V and 4 bases from J; bases unmatched to any gene: 11. The CDR3 sequence is 17 residues long. Germline CDR1 is LGHDT and CDR2 is YNNKEL (reference sequence). Here the CDR3 reads CASSQPGLALMADTQYF. CDR3 nucleotide sequence: TGTGCCAGCAGCCAGCCGGGACTAGCCCTAATGGCAGATACGCAGTATTTT.

This clone was seen only a few times. The rearrangement joins TRBV6-5 to TRBJ1-5, with a possible D match to TRBD1 (5 bases). This CDR3 spans 15 amino acids. CDR1 MNHEY and CDR2 SVGAGI come from the germline V gene. V lost 4 bases and J 4 bases, leaving 14 bases between the germline ends. The CDR3 reads CASSFQGFGNQPQHF. CDR3 nucleotides: TGTGCCAGCAGTTTTCAGGGATTTGGGAATCAGCCCCAGCATTTT.

CDR3 bases: TGCGCCAGCAGCTTACCGGGGGGGCGGTTTGCAGATACGCAGTATTTT. Translated, it gives CASSLPGGRFADTQYF. The rearrangement joins TRBV5-1 to TRBJ2-3, with 8 bases identical to TRBD2. This CDR3 is built from 16 residues. J lost 4 bases, V lost 2 bases, and 9 bases had no gene match. CDR1 is SGHRS and CDR2 is YFSETQ in the germline V gene. The full variable domain, with the rest looked up from reference TRBV5-1 and TRBJ2-3, is KAGVTQTPRYLIKTRGQQVTLSCSPISGHRSVSWYQQTPGQGLQFLFEYFSETQRNKGNFPGRFSGRQFSNSRSEMNVSTLELGDSALYLCASSLPGGRFADTQYFGPGTRLTVL.

This clone was recorded a few times. The V call is TRBV12-5, the J call TRBJ1-1; D gene unclear. V lost 3 bases and J 4 bases, leaving 9 bases between the germline ends. The CDR3 length is 13 residues. Germline V lookup: CDR1 LGHNT, CDR2 FRNRAP. CDR3 nucleotides: TGTGCTAGTGGTTTAACAGTGGGCACTGAAGCTTTCTTT. This encodes CASGLTVGTEAFF.

The chain combines TRBV19 with TRBJ1-1, with 7 bases fitting TRBD1. Germline CDR1 is LNHDA and CDR2 is SQIVND (reference sequence). The CDR3 is 16 amino acids. V shed 4 bases and J 0 bases; nucleotides not matched to a gene: 8. Here the CDR3 reads CASSKLQGTMNTEAFF. Written as DNA, the CDR3 is TGTGCCAGTAGTAAATTACAGGGGACCATGAACACTGAAGCTTTCTTT.

Concerning this clone: The junction does not match germline at one end; this may be a read error. The chain has TRBV5-1 and TRBJ2-5; possible D gene TRBD2, 6 bases. The CDR3 has 17 amino acids. Germline CDR1 is SGHRS and CDR2 is YFSETQ. The CDR3 region is CASCLVGGVLGGETQYF. The CDR3 DNA sequence: TGCGCCAGCTGCTTGGTGGGCGGGGTGCTGGGGGGAGAGACCCAGTACTTC. The variable domain in full, with the rest retrieved from reference TRBV5-1 and TRBJ2-5, is KAGVTQTPRYLIKTRGQQVTLSCSPISGHRSVSWYQQTPGQGLQFLFEYFSETQRNKGNFPGRFSGRQFSNSRSEMNVSTLELGDSALYLCASCLVGGVLGGETQYFGPGTRLLVL.

This clone was counted a single time. One end of the junction varies from germline; a read error may be responsible. J is TRBJ2-5 and V is TRBV7-7; maybe TRBD2 (5 bases). The CDR3 has 13 residues. From germline, CDR1 is SSHAT and CDR2 FNYEAQ (reference sequence). CDR3 DNA sequence: TGTGCTAGCAGCTTTACAGAGGGAGAGACCCAGTACTTC. It translates to CASSFTEGETQYF.

The V and J genes are TRBV6-6 and TRBJ2-1; 14 bases map to TRBD2. Germline V gene sequence: CDR1 MNHNY, CDR2 SVGAGI (reference sequence). The CDR3 is 16 residues long. V lost 5 bases, J lost 6 bases, and 6 bases stayed unmatched. DNA of the CDR3: TGTGCCAGCAGTCGCCTCGGACTAGCGGGGGGCAATGAGCAGTTCTTC. Translated, it gives CASSRLGLAGGNEQFF.

The chain carries TRBV23-1 and TRBJ1-1; the D is unclear. TRBV23-1 is an ORF for which the function is uncertain. The CDR3 totals 15 residues. Deletions cut 0 bases from V and 5 bases from J, with 13 bases between. CDR3 protein: CASSQSMKAGTEAFF. Here the CDR3 DNA reads TGCGCCAGCAGTCAATCTATGAAGGCGGGGACTGAAGCTTTCTTT.

V and J are TRBV29-1 and TRBJ1-2; D remains ambiguous. CDR1 SQVTM and CDR2 ANQGSEA come from the germline V gene. With 7 bases removed from V and 2 bases from J, the gap between germline ends came to 8 bases. The CDR3 is 11 residues long. The CDR3 coding sequence is TGCAGCGGCGGAGGGAACTATGGCTACACCTTC. Encoded protein: CSGGGNYGYTF.

The chain has TRBV5-1 and TRBJ1-2, with 9 bases matching TRBD1. V lost 4 bases, J lost 4 bases, and 11 bases stayed unmatched. From germline, CDR1 is SGHRS and CDR2 YFSETQ. The CDR3 spans 16 residues. This CDR3 is CASSMTGTGLGYGYTF. CDR3 nucleotide sequence: TGCGCCAGCAGCATGACCGGGACAGGGTTGGGCTATGGCTACACCTTC.